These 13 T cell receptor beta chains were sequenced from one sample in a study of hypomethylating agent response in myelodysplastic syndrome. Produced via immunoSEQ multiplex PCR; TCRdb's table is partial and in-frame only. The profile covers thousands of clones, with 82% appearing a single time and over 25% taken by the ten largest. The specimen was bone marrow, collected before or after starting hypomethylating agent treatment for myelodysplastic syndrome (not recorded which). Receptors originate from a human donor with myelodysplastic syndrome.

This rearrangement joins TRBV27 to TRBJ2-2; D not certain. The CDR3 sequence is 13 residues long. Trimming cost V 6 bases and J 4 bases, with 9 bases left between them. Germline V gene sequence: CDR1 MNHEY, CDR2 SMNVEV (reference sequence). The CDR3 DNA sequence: TGTGCCAGCAGAGAGCCGGTCACCGGGGAGCTGTTTTTT. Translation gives CASREPVTGELFF.

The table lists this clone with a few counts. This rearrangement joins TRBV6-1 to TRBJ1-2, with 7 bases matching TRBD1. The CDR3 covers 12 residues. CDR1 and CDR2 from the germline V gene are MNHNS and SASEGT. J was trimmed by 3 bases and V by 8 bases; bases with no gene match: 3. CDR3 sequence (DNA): TGTGCCAGCGTAGGGGGCTACTATGGCTACACCTTC. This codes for CASVGGYYGYTF.

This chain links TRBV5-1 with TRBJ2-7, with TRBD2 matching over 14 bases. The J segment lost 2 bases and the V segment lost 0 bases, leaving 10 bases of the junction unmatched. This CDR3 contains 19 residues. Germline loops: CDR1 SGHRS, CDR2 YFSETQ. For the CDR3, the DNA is TGCGCCAGCAGCTTGGAAGCCGGGACTAGCGGGAGATCAACCTACGAGCAGTACTTC. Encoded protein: CASSLEAGTSGRSTYEQYF. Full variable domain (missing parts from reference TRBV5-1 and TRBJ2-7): KAGVTQTPRYLIKTRGQQVTLSCSPISGHRSVSWYQQTPGQGLQFLFEYFSETQRNKGNFPGRFSGRQFSNSRSEMNVSTLELGDSALYLCASSLEAGTSGRSTYEQYFGPGTRLTVT.

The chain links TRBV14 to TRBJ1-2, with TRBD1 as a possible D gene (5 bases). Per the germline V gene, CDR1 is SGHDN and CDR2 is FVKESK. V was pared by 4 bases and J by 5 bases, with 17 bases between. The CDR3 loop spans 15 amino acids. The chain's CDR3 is CASSPLTVGTYGYTF. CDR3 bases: TGTGCCAGCAGCCCCCTGACAGTGGGAACTTATGGCTACACCTTC. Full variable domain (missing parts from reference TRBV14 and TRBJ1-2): EAGVTQFPSHSVIEKGQTVTLRCDPISGHDNLYWYRRVMGKEIKFLLHFVKESKQDESGMPNNRFLAERTGGTYSTLKVQPAELEDSGVYFCASSPLTVGTYGYTFGSGTRLTVV.

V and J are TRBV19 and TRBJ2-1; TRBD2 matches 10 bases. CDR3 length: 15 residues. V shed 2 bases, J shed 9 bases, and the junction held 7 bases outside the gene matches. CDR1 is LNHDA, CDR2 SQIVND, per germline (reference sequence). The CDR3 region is CASSILAGVGVEQFF. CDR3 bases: TGTGCCAGTAGTATACTAGCGGGAGTTGGTGTTGAGCAGTTCTTC.

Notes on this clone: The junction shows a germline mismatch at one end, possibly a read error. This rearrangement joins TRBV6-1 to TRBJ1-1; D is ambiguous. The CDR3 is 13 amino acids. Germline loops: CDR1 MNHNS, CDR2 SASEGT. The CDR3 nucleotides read TGTGCCAGCAGTGCTTGGGTGAACGCTGAAGCTTTCTTT. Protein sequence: CASSAWVNAEAFF.

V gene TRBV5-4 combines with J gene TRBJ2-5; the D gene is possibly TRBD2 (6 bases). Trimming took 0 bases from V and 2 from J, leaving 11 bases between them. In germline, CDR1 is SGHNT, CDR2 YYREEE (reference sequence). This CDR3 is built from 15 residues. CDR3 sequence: CASSLAGGLQETQYF. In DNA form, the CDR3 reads TGTGCCAGCAGCTTGGCCGGGGGATTGCAAGAGACCCAGTACTTC.

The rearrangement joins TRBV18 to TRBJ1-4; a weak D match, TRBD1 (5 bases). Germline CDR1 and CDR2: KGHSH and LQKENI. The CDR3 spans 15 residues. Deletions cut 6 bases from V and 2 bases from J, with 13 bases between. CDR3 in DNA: TGTGCCAGCTCTCGAACCGGGACCACTAATGAAAAACTGTTTTTT. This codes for CASSRTGTTNEKLFF.

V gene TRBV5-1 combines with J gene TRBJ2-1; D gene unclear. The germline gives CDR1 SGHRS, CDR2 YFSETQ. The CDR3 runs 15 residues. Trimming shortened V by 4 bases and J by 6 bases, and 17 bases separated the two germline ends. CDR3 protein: CASSPDGWRFNEQFF. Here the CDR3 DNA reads TGCGCCAGCAGCCCGGACGGATGGCGCTTCAATGAGCAGTTCTTC.

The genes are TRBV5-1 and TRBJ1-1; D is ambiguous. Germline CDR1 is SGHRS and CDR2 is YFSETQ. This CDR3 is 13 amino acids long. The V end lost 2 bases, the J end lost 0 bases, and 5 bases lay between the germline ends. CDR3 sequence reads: CASSFELNTEAFF. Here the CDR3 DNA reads TGCGCCAGCAGCTTCGAATTGAACACTGAAGCTTTCTTT.

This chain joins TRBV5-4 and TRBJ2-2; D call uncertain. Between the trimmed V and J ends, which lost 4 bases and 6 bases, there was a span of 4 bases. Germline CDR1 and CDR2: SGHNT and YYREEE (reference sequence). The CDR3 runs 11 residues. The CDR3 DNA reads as TGTGCCAGCAGCATGTCCGGGGAGCTGTTTTTT. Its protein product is CASSMSGELFF.

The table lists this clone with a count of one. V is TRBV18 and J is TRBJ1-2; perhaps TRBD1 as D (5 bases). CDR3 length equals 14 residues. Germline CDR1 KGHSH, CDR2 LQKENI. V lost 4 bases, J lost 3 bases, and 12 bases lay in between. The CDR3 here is CASSQRDVDYGYTF. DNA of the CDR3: TGTGCCAGCTCACAACGGGACGTCGACTATGGCTACACCTTC.

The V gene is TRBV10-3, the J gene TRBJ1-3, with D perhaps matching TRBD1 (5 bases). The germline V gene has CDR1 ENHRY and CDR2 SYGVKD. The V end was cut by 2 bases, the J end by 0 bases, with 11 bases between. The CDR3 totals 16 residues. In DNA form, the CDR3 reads TGTGCCATCAGTGAGAGGGGTGGGAACTCTGGAAACACCATATATTTT. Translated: CAISERGGNSGNTIYF.